This T cell receptor (beta chain) emerged from a study of T cells in localized non-small cell lung cancer. Study findings and constraints: Heterogeneity is still possible, as just one tumor region was sequenced. Longer survival (overall) was linked to higher T cell density in blood. A median of approximately 50 of the top 100 tumor clones appeared in adjacent lung, which was paired and uninvolved. In uninvolved adjacent lung, T cell clonality reached its highest value, exceeding tumor.

The data were produced by immunoSEQ multiplex PCR, yet TCRdb's version contains in-frame clones alone and is incomplete. The table has about 78,000 clones, 70% to 90% seen once. Comments on this clone: What it recognizes is unknown.

With 1 base removed from V and 10 bases from J, the gap between germline ends came to 9 bases. Germline CDR1 reads SGDLS; CDR2 reads YYNGEE. The CDR3 consists of 13 residues. The chain is built from TRBV9 and TRBJ1-6; D is undetermined. Sample: peripheral blood, taken before any cancer treatment. The sequence came from a man aged 35-69 years with stage I lung adenocarcinoma. CDR3 bases: TGTGCCAGCAGCGTAACAGATCAATCACCCCTCCACTTT. Translation: CASSVTDQSPLHF.